What follows describes a single T cell receptor beta chain. Its target is unknown. PCR was performed using 60 Vbeta and 13 Jbeta primers. Sequencing used immunoSEQ multiplex PCR; TCRdb keeps in-frame clones, though not all of them. The sample table sets out 130,000 to 150,000 clones. The entry originates in a study of cytomegalovirus exposure and HLA in healthy donors. The study, taken as a whole, reports: Rarity marked most TCR sequences, yet some public TCRs occurred in many donors.

The CDR3 contains 13 residues. CDR1 SGHAT and CDR2 FQNNGV come from the germline V gene. With V trimmed by 6 bases and J by 2 bases, 4 bases remained unmatched. Sequenced material: PBMCs. The J gene is TRBJ2-7, the V gene TRBV11-2; 7 bases are shared with TRBD2. The TCR was taken from a woman in her 50s in good health and CMV-seronegative. The CDR3 DNA is TGTGCCAGCAGAGCGGGACGCACCTACGAGCAGTACTTC. This translates into CASRAGRTYEQYF.